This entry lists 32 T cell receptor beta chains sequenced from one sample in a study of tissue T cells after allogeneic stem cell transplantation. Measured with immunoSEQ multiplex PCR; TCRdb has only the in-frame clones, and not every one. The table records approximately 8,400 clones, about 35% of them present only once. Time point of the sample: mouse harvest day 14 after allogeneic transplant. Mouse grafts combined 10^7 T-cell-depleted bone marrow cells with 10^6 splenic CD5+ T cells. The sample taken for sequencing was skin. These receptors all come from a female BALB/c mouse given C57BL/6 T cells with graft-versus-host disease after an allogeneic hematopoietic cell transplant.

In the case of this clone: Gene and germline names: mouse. CDR3 region: CSSIGTGQNTLYF. Partial CDR3 DNA: TGCTCCAGCATCGGGACAGGACAAAACACCTTGTAC. The chain employs TRBV23 and TRBJ2-4; the table's D call, TRBD1, has no DNA check behind it. The read ends 1 residue shy of where the CDR3 ends; the end is completed using the germline J gene. CDR1 and CDR2 from the germline V gene are KGHTA and FQNQQP. This CDR3 is built from 13 residues.

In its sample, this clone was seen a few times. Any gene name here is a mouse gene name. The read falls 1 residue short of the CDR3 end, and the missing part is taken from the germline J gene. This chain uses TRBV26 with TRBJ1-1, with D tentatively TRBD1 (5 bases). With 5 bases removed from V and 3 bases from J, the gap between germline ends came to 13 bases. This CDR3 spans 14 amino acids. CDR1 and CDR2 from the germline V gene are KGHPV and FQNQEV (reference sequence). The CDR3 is CASSFEGGDTEVFF. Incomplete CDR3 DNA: TGTGCCAGCAGTTTTGAGGGAGGGGACACAGAAGTCTTC.

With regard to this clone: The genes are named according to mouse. The sequenced part of the CDR3 DNA is TGTGCCAGCAGCCAAGATCTCCCAGGGAACACAGAAGTCTTC. This translates into CASSQDLPGNTEVF. The whole CDR3 region reads CASSQDLPGNTEVFF. This rearrangement joins TRBV2 to TRBJ1-1, with unresolved D. The sequenced fragment ends 1 residue before the CDR3 boundary, so the rest is inferred from the germline J gene. In germline, CDR1 is LGHNA, CDR2 YSYQKL. The CDR3 runs 15 residues. Trimming stripped 0 bases from V and 1 base from J, with 9 bases between.

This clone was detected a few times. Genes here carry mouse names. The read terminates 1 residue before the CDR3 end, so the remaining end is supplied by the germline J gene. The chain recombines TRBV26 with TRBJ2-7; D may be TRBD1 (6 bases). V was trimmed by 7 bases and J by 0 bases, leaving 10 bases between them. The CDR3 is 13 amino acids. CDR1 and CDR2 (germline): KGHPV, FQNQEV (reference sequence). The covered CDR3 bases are TGTGCCAGCATCGGACAGCTCTCCTATGAACAGTAC. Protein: CASIGQLSYEQY. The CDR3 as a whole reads CASIGQLSYEQYF.

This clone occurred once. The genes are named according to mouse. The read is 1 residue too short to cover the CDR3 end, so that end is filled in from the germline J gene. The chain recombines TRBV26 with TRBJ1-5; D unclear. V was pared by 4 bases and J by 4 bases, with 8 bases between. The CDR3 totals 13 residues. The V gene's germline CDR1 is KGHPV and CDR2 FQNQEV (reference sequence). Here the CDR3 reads CASSRDRNQAPLF. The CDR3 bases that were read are TGTGCCAGCAGTCGGGATCGAAACCAGGCTCCGCTT.

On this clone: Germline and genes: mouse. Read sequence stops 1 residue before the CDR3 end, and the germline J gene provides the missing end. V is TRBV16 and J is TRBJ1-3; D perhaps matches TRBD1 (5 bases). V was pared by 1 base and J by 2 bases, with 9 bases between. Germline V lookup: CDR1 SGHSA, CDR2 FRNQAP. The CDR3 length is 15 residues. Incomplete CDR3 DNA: TGTGCAAGCAGCTTAGGGGGGGGGGCTGGAAATACGCTCTAT. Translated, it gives CASSLGGGAGNTLY. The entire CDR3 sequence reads CASSLGGGAGNTLYF. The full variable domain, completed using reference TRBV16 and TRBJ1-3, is NAGVIQTPRHKVTGKGQEATLWCEPISGHSAVFWYRQTIVQGLEFLTYFRNQAPIDDSGMPKERFSAQMPNQSHSTLKIQSTQPQDSAVYLCASSLGGGAGNTLYFGEGSRLIVV.

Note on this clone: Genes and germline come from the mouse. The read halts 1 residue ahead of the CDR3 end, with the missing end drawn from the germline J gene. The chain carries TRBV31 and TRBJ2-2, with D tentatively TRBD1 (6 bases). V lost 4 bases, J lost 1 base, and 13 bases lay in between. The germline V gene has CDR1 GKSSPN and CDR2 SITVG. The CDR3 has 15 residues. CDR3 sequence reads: CAWTPGQLNTGQLYF. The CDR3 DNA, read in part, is TGTGCCTGGACCCCGGGACAATTAAACACCGGGCAGCTCTAC.

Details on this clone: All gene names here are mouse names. CDR3 protein: CASSFDRGNTEVFF. CDR3 bases read: TGTGCAAGCAGCTTCGACAGGGGAAACACAGAAGTCTTC. V is TRBV16 and J is TRBJ1-1; 8 nucleotides line up with TRBD1. Sequencing ends 1 residue short of the CDR3 end; the germline J gene provides the rest. Germline CDR1 SGHSA, CDR2 FRNQAP. This CDR3 is 14 amino acids long. V dropped 3 bases and J dropped 1; count of bases not matched to a gene: 1.

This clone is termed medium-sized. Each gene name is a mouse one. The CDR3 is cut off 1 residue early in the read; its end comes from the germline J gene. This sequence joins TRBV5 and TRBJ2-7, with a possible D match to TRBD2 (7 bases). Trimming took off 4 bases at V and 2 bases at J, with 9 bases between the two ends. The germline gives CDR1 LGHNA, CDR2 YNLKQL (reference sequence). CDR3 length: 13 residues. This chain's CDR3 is CASSLWGPYEQYF. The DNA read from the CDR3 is TGTGCCAGCAGCCTCTGGGGGCCCTATGAACAGTAC.

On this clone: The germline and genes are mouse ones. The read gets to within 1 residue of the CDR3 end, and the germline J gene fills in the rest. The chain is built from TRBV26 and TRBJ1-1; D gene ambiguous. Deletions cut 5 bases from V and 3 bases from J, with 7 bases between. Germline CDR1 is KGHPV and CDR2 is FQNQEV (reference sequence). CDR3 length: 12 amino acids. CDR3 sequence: CASSTRYTEVFF. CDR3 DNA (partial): TGTGCCAGCAGTACTCGGTACACAGAAGTCTTC.

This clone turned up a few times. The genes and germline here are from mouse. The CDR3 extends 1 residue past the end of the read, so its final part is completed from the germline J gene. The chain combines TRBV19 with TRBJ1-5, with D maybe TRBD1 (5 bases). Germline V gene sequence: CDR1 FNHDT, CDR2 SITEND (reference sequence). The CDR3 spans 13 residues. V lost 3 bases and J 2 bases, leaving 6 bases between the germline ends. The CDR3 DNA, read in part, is TGTGCCAGCAGTAGGGGGGACAACCAGGCTCCGCTT. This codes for CASSRGDNQAPL. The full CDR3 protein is CASSRGDNQAPLF.

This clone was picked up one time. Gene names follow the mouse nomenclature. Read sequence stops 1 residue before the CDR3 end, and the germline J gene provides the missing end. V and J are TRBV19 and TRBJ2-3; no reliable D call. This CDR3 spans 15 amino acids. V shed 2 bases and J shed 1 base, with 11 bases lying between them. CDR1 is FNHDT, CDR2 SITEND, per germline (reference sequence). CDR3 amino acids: CASSIRRKGAETLYF. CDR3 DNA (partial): TGTGCCAGCAGTATCCGCCGGAAAGGTGCAGAAACGCTGTAT.

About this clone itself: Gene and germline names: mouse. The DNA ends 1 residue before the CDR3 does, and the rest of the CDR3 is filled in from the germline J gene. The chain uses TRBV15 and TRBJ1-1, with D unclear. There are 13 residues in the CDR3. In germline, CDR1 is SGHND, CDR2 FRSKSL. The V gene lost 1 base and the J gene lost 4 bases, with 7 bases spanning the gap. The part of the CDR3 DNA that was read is TGTGCCAGCAGTTTAGAATTCAGCACAGAAGTCTTC. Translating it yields CASSLEFSTEVF. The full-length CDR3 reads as CASSLEFSTEVFF.

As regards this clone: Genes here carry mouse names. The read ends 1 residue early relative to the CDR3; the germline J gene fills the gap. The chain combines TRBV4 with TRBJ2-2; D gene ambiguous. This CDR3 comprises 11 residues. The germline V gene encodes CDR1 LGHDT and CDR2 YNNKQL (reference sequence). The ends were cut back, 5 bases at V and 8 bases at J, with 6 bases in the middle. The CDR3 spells CASSPRGQLYF. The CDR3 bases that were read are TGTGCCAGCAGCCCGCGTGGGCAGCTCTAC.

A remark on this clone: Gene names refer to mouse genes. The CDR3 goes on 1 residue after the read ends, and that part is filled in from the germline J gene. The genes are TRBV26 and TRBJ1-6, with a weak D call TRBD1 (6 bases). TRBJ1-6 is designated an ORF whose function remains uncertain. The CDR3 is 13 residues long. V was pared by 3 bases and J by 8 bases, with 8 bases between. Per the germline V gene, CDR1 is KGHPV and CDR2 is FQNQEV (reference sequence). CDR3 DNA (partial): TGTGCCAGCAGTCTACAGGGTGATTCGCCCCTCTAC. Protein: CASSLQGDSPLY. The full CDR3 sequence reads CASSLQGDSPLYF.

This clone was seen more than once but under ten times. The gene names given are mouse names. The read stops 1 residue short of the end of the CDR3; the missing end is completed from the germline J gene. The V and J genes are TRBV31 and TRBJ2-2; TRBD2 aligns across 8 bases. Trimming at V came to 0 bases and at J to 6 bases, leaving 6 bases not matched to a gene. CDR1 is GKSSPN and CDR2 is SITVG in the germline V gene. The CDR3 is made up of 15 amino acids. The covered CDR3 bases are TGTGCCTGGAGTCTGGGGGGGGGCGGCCCCGGGCAGCTCTAC. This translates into CAWSLGGGGPGQLY. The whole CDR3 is CAWSLGGGGPGQLYF.

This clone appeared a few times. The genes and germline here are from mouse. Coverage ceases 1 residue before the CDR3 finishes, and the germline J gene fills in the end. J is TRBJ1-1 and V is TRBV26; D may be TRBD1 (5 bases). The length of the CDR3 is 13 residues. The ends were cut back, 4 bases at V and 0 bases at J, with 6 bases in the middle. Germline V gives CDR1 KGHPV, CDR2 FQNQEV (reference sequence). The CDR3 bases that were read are TGTGCCAGCAGTCGGGGGGCAAACACAGAAGTCTTC. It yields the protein CASSRGANTEVF. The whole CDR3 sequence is CASSRGANTEVFF.

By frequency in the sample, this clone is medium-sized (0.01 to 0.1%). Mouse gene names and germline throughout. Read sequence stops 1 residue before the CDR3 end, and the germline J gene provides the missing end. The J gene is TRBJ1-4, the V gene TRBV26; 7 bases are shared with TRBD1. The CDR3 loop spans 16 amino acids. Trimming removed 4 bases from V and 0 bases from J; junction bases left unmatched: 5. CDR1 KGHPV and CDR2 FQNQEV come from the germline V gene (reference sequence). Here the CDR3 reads CASSRHRGISNERLFF. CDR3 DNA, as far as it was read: TGTGCCAGCAGTCGACACAGGGGAATTTCCAACGAAAGATTATTT.

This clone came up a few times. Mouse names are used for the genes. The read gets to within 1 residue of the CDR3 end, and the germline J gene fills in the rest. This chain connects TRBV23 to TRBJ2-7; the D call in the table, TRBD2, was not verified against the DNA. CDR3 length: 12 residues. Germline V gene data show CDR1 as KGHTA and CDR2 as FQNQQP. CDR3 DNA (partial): TGCTCCAGCAGCCGGGACTTCTATGAACAGTAC. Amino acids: CSSSRDFYEQY. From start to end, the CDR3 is CSSSRDFYEQYF.

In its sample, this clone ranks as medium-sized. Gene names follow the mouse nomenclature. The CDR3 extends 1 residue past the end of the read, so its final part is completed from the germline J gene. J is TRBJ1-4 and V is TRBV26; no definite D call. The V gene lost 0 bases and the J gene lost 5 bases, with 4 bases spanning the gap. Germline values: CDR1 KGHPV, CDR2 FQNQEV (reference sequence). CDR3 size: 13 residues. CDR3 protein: CASSLSWNERLFF. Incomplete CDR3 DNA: TGTGCCAGCAGTCTGTCCTGGAACGAAAGATTATTT.

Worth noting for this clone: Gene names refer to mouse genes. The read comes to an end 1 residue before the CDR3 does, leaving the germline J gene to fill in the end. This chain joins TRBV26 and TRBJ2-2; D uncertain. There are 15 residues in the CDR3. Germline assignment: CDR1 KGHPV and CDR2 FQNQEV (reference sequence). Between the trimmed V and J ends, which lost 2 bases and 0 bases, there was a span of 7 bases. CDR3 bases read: TGTGCCAGCAGTCTGGAGCAGGCAAACACCGGGCAGCTCTAC. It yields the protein CASSLEQANTGQLY. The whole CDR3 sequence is CASSLEQANTGQLYF. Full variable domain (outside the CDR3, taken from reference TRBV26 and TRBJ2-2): NSKVIQTPRYLVKGQGQKAKMRCIPEKGHPVVFWYQQNKNNEFKFLINFQNQEVLQQIDMTEKRFSAECPSNSPCSLEIQSSEAGDSALYLCASSLEQANTGQLYFGEGSKLTVL.

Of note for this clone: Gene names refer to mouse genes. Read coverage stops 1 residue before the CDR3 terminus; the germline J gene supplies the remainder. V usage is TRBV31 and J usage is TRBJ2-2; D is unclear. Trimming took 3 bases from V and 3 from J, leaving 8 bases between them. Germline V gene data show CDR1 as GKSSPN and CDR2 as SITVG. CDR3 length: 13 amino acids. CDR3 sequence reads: CAWSRQYTGQLYF. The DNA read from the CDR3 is TGTGCCTGGAGCCGACAATACACCGGGCAGCTCTAC.

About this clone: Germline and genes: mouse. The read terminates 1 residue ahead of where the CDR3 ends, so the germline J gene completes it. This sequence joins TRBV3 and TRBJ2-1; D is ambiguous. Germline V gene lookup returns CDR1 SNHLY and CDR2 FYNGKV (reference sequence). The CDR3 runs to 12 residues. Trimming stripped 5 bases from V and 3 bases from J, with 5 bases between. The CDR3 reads CASSPIYAEQFF. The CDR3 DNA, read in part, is TGTGCCAGCAGCCCTATCTATGCTGAGCAGTTC.

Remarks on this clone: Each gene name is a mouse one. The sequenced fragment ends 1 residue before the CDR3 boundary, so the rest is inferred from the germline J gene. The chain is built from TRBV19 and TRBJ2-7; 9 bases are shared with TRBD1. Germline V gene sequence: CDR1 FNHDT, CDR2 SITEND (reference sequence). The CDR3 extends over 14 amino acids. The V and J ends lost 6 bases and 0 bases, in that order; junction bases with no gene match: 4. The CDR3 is CASTKTGGSYEQYF. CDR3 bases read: TGTGCCAGCACAAAGACAGGGGGCTCCTATGAACAGTAC.

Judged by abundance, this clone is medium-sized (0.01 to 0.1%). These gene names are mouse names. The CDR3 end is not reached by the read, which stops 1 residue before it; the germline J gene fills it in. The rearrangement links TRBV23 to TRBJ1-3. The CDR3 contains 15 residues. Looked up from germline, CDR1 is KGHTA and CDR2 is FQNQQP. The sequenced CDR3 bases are TGCTCCAGCAGCCCGGAAGGGGGGCCTGGAAATACGCTCTAT. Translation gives CSSSPEGGPGNTLY. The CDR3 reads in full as CSSSPEGGPGNTLYF.

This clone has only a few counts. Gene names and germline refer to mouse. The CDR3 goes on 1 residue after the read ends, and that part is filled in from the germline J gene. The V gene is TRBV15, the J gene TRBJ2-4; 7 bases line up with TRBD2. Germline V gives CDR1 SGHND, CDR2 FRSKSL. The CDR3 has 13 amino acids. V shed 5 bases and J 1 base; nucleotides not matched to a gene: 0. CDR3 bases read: TGTGCCAGCAGTCTGGGGGGTCAAAACACCTTGTAC. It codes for CASSLGGQNTLY. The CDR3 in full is CASSLGGQNTLYF. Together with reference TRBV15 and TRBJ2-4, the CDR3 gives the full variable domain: DAGVTQTPRHEVAEKGQTIILKCEPVSGHNDLFWYRQTKIQGLELLSYFRSKSLMEDGGAFKDRFKAEMLNSSFSTLKIQPTEPKDSAVYLCASSLGGQNTLYFGAGTRLSVL.

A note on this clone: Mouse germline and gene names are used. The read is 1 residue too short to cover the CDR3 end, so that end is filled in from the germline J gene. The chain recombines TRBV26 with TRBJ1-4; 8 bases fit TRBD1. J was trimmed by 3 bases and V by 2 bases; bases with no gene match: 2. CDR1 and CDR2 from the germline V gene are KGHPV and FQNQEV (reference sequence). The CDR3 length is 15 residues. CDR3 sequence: CASSLPGQANERLFF. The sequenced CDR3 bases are TGTGCCAGCAGTCTGCCGGGACAGGCCAACGAAAGATTATTT.

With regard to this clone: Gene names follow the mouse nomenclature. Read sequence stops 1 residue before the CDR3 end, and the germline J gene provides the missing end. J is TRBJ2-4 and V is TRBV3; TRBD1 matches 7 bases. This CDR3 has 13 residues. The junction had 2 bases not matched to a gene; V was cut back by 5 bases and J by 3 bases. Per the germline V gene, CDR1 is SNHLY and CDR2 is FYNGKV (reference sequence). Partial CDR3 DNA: TGTGCCAGCAGCCTCAGGGGGCAAAACACCTTGTAC. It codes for CASSLRGQNTLY. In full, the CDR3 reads CASSLRGQNTLYF.

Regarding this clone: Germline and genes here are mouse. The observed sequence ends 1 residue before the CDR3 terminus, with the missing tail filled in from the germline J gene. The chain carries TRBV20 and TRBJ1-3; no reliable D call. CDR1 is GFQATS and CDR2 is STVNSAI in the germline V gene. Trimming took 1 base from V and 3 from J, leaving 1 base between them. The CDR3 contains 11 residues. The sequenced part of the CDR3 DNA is TGTGGTGCTAGGGGTGGAAATACGCTCTAT. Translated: CGARGGNTLY. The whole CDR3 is CGARGGNTLYF.

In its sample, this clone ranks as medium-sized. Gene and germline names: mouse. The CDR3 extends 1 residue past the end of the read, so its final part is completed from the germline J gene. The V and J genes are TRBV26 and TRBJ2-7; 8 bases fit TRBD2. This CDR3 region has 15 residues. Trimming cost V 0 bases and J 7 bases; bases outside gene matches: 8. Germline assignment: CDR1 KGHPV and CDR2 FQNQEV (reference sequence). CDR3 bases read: TGTGCCAGCAGTCTGTCGATCCTGGGGGGAGGAGAACAGTAC. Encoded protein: CASSLSILGGGEQY. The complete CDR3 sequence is CASSLSILGGGEQYF.

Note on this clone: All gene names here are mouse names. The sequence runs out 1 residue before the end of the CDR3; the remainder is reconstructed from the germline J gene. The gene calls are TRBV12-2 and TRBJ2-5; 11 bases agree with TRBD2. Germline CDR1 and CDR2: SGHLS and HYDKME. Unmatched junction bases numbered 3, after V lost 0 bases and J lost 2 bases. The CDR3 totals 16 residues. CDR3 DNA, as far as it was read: TGTGCCAGCTCTCTCCGGGACTGGGGGCTCCAAGACACCCAGTAC. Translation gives CASSLRDWGLQDTQY. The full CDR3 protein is CASSLRDWGLQDTQYF.

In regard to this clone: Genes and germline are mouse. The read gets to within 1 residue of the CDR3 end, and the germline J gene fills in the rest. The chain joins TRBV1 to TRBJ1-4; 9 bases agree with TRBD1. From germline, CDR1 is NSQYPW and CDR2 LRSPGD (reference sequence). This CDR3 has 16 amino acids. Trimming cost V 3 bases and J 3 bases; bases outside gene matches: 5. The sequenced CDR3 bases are TGCACCTGCAGTGCCACCGGGACAGGGACCAACGAAAGATTATTT. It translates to CTCSATGTGTNERLF. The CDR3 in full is CTCSATGTGTNERLFF.